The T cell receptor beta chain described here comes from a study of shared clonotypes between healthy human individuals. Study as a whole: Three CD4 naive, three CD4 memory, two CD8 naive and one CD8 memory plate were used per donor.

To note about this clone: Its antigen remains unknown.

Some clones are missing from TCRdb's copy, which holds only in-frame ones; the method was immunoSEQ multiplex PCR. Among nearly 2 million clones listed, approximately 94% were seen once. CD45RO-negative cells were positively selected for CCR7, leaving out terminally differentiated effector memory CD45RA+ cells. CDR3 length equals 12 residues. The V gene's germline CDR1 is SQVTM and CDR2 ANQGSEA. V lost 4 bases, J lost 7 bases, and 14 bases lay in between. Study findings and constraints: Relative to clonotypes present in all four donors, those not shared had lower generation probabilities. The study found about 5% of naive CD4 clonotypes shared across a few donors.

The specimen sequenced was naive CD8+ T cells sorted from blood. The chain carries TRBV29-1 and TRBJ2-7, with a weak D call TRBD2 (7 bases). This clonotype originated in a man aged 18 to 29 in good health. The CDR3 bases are TGCAGCGTTGTAGGCGGGGGCGGTGAGCAGTACTTC. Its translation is CSVVGGGGEQYF.